The TCR beta chain described here comes from a study of T cell responses to AZD1222 COVID-19 vaccine. A word on this clone: The antigen is undetermined.

CDR1 is LNHDA, CDR2 SQIVND, per germline (reference sequence). This CDR3 is 13 amino acids long. V gave up 8 bases and J gave up 0 bases, with 8 bases separating them. Regarding the study as a whole: Unmutated variant regions reportedly attract nearly half of all spike-specific TCRs. A rise in Spike-specific TCR breadth and depth followed two AZD1222 doses. At baseline, seropositivity was found in only 5 to 7 AZD1222 recipients.

Data came from immunoSEQ multiplex PCR; TCRdb stores just in-frame clones and leaves some out. This table holds 110,000 to 150,000 clones, approximately 90% found once. The TCR was taken from an adult in good health. The material was peripheral blood, obtained on day 0 of AZD1222 vaccination. This chain joins TRBV19 and TRBJ1-5; unclear D gene. CDR3: CASSVNSNQPQHF. The CDR3 DNA reads TGTGCCAGTTCAGTGAATAGCAATCAGCCCCAGCATTTT.